This T cell receptor (beta chain) was recorded in a study of OX40 agonist ivuxolimab in advanced cancers. Measured with immunoSEQ multiplex PCR; TCRdb has only the in-frame clones, and not every one. The sample has about 60,000 clones; about 85% are singletons. The V gene's germline CDR1 is MGHRA and CDR2 YSYEKL. This CDR3 contains 17 residues. V lost 1 base and J lost 0, with 15 bases in between. The source was CD4+ or CD8+ T cells sorted from blood, collected in a trial of the OX40 agonist ivuxolimab. The chain carries TRBV4-1 and TRBJ1-1; maybe TRBD1 (6 bases). The sequence was obtained from an adult with an advanced solid tumor such as melanoma, head and neck, liver or kidney cancer. CDR3 amino acids: CASSQGHRVGMNTEAFF. As DNA, the CDR3 is TGCGCCAGCAGCCAAGGCCACAGGGTAGGGATGAACACTGAAGCTTTCTTT.